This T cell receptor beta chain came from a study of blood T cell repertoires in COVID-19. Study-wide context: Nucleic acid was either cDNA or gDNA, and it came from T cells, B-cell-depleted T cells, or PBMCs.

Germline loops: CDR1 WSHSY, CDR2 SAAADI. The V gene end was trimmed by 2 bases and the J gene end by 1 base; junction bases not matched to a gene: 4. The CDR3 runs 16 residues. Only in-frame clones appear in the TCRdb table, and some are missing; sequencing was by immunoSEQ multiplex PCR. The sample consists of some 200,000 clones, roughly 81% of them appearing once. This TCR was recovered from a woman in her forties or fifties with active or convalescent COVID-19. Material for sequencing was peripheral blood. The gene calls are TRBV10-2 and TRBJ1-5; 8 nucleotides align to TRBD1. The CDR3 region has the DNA TGCGCCAGCAGTGAGAGGACAGGGACAAGCAATCAGCCCCAGCATTTT. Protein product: CASSERTGTSNQPQHF.